These 12 T cell receptor beta chains share one sample of origin, sequenced in a study of cytomegalovirus exposure and HLA in healthy donors. PCR amplification relied on 60 Vbeta primers (plus 13 Jbeta primers). Clones were read by immunoSEQ multiplex PCR, and TCRdb kept only the in-frame ones, dropping some. The table shows about 140,000 clones, with around 70% occurring only once. Sequencing used PBMCs. The receptor source for this set is a woman under 40 in good health and CMV-seronegative.

The V call is TRBV7-2, the J call TRBJ1-2, with 7 bases identical to TRBD1. CDR1 SGHTA and CDR2 FQGNSA come from the germline V gene. Germline trimming cut 5 bases from V and 8 bases from J; bases unmatched to any gene: 11. The CDR3 has 14 residues. The CDR3 sequence is CASSTRQGWCGYTF. The CDR3 coding sequence is TGTGCCAGCAGCACCAGACAGGGATGGTGCGGCTACACCTTC. Full variable domain (remainder filled in from reference TRBV7-2 and TRBJ1-2): GAGVSQSPSNKVTEKGKDVELRCDPISGHTALYWYRQSLGQGLEFLIYFQGNSAPDKSGLPSDRFSAERTGGSVSTLTIQRTQQEDSAVYLCASSTRQGWCGYTFGSGTRLTVV.

The V gene is TRBV7-2, the J gene TRBJ2-5; TRBD2 matches at 11 bases. Germline V gene sequence: CDR1 SGHTA, CDR2 FQGNSA. CDR3 length equals 17 residues. V lost 1 base and J lost 1; bases outside the gene matches: 5. The CDR3, as DNA: TGTGCCAGCAGCTTAGAACTAGCGGGGGCTACCCAAGAGACCCAGTACTTC. Encoded protein: CASSLELAGATQETQYF.

This rearrangement joins TRBV4-2 to TRBJ2-3, with 7 bases that match TRBD2. CDR3 size: 14 residues. The V gene's germline CDR1 is LGHNA and CDR2 YNFKEQ. V shed 1 base and J 6 bases; nucleotides not matched to a gene: 4. The CDR3 loop reads CASSQGGRGDTQYF. In nucleotides, the CDR3 is TGTGCCAGCAGCCAAGGCGGGAGAGGTGATACGCAGTATTTT.

This clone has only a few counts. The V gene is TRBV5-5, the J gene TRBJ2-2, with a tentative D call TRBD1 (6 bases). The CDR3 extends over 17 amino acids. From germline, CDR1 is SGHKS and CDR2 YYEKEE (reference sequence). Trimming shortened V by 0 bases and J by 4 bases, and 16 bases separated the two germline ends. CDR3 coding DNA: TGTGCCAGCAGCTTGGCTGAACAGGGTGTAAGCACCGGGGAGCTGTTTTTT. Protein: CASSLAEQGVSTGELFF.

V is TRBV5-8 and J is TRBJ1-3; no clear D. V lost 0 bases to trimming and J lost 0 bases, with 7 bases between them. The CDR3 sequence is 15 residues long. Looked up from germline, CDR1 is SGHTS and CDR2 is YDEGEE. The CDR3 spells CASSLARLSGNTIYF. For the CDR3, the DNA is TGTGCCAGCAGCTTGGCCAGACTCTCTGGAAACACCATATATTTT.

The chain couples TRBV18 to TRBJ1-1, with TRBD1 identical over 9 bases. Germline CDR1 KGHSH, CDR2 LQKENI. Trimming took 3 bases from V and 5 from J; bases not matched to a gene: 25. The CDR3 has 21 amino acids. The CDR3 sequence: CASSPTIFQKEGQGQGTEAFF. Written as DNA, the CDR3 is TGTGCCAGCTCACCTACTATCTTCCAAAAAGAGGGACAGGGTCAGGGAACTGAAGCTTTCTTT.

The CDR3 region is CASSSDRGNTIYF. For the CDR3, the DNA is TGCGCCAGCAGCTCGGACAGGGGGAACACCATATATTTT. The V gene is TRBV4-1, the J gene TRBJ1-3; 10 nucleotides agree with TRBD1. Trimming removed 5 bases from V and 7 bases from J; junction bases left unmatched: 2. Germline V CDR1 and CDR2: MGHRA, YSYEKL. The CDR3 extends over 13 amino acids.

The chain uses TRBV6-1 and TRBJ1-2; no definite D call. The CDR3 is made up of 14 amino acids. Germline V lookup: CDR1 MNHNS, CDR2 SASEGT. V lost 4 bases and J lost 8, with 17 bases in between. Here the CDR3 reads CASSVSSDSGGYTF. Here the CDR3 DNA reads TGTGCCAGCAGTGTGAGTAGCGATTCGGGCGGCTACACCTTC.

This clone was detected only a few times. This chain uses TRBV9 with TRBJ1-6; 11 bases align to TRBD1. This CDR3 contains 17 residues. CDR1 and CDR2 from the germline V gene are SGDLS and YYNGEE. V gave up 0 bases and J gave up 9 bases; unmatched junction bases: 8. In nucleotides, the CDR3 is TGTGCCAGCAGCGTAGCTACGGGGACAGGGGGAAGTTCACCCCTCCACTTT. It specifies CASSVATGTGGSSPLHF.

The sample holds one count of this clone. J is TRBJ1-6 and V is TRBV6-5; D gene unclear. CDR1 and CDR2 (germline): MNHEY, SVGAGI. This CDR3 contains 15 residues. Trimming shortened V by 6 bases and J by 6 bases, and 15 bases separated the two germline ends. For the CDR3, the DNA is TGTGCCAGCAGCCGTTGGGGAGACGGTAATTCACCCCTCCACTTT. This codes for CASSRWGDGNSPLHF.

The V gene is TRBV30, the J gene TRBJ2-1; 8 bases agree with TRBD2. After removal of 5 bases from V and 8 bases from J, the junction contained 11 bases not matched to a gene. Germline V gene sequence: CDR1 GTSNPN, CDR2 SVGIG (reference sequence). The CDR3 extends over 14 amino acids. The CDR3 bases are TGTGCCTGGTCGACTTGGACTAGCCTTTATGAGCAGTTCTTC. Its translation is CAWSTWTSLYEQFF.

Comment on this clone: The germline gene is not matched at one end of the junction; a read error may be the cause. The rearrangement uses TRBV9 and TRBJ2-3; 9 nucleotides match TRBD2. Looked up from germline, CDR1 is SGDLS and CDR2 is YYNGEE. This CDR3 is built from 14 residues. The CDR3, as DNA: TGTGCCAGCAGCGAGGGGCGGGGGGGCGGTACGGAGTATTTT. It specifies CASSEGRGGGTEYF.